This entry lists 20 T cell receptor beta chains sequenced from one sample in a study of spatial heterogeneity in lung cancer. These receptors are not linked to any known antigen. Time point of the sample: sample taken at primary tumor resection. A single record per CDR3 protein comes from TCRdb applying MiXCR to the 5' RACE reads. Of about 7,000 distinct CDR3 sequences listed, more than 13% were seen once; the top ten hold approximately 10%. Study observations and caveats: One measure, the expanded intratumoral alpha and beta TCR count, tracked tumor mutation counts.

The sample here was lung tumor tissue, taken at surgery. These TCRs come from a female donor with early-stage non-small cell lung cancer.

This clonotype is medium-sized in the sample. The library was built for alpha chains, so this beta chain is an off-target read and its size means little. V gene TRBV6-2 or TRBV6-3 combines with J gene TRBJ2-1; the D call may be TRBD1 or TRBD2 (6 bases each). V was pared by 4 bases and J by 6 bases, with 22 bases between. CDR1 and CDR2 from the germline V gene are MNHEY and SVGEGT. The CDR3 covers 17 residues. In DNA form, the CDR3 reads TGTGCCAGCAGTTCGCGGGAACACCTCGGGGACATCAATGAGCAGTTCTTC. Amino acid sequence: CASSSREHLGDINEQFF.

This clonotype is judged medium-sized. This beta chain slipped into a library made for alpha chains as a stray read, so its size is not meaningful. The chain links TRBV20-1 to TRBJ2-7; 10 positions match TRBD2. The germline V gene encodes CDR1 DFQATT and CDR2 SNEGSKA (reference sequence). The CDR3 spans 16 residues. With V trimmed by 0 bases and J by 0 bases, 5 bases remained unmatched. The CDR3 DNA sequence: TGCAGTGCTAGAGACTCCCGACTAGCGGGCTCCTACGAGCAGTACTTC. Amino acids: CSARDSRLAGSYEQYF.

This clonotype was recorded many times. Being off target in a library aimed at alpha chains, this beta chain has a size of little meaning. The chain employs TRBV7-9 and TRBJ1-4; no clear D. Trimming pared 10 bases from V and 7 bases from J, leaving 10 bases between. Germline V gives CDR1 SEHNR, CDR2 FQNEAQ (reference sequence). The CDR3 runs 11 residues. The CDR3 region has the DNA TGTGCCACCCTTATGGGTGAAAAACTGTTTTTT. Its translation: CATLMGEKLFF.

The table lists this clonotype with many counts. This beta chain is an off-target read within a library intended for alpha chains, so its frequency means little. The gene calls are TRBV7-9 and TRBJ2-7; D is possibly TRBD1 or TRBD2 (5 bases each). The germline V gene has CDR1 SEHNR and CDR2 FQNEAQ (reference sequence). This CDR3 is 12 amino acids long. Deletions cut 8 bases from V and 4 bases from J, with 12 bases between. DNA of the CDR3: TGTGCCAGCCGGGACGCGCGGTACGAGCAGTACTTC. It translates to CASRDARYEQYF.

In its sample, this clonotype was seen many times. This beta chain is a stray read from a library made for alpha chains; its abundance is not meaningful. The V call is TRBV19, the J call TRBJ1-2; 8 bases align to TRBD1. The CDR3 runs 14 residues. Trimming at V came to 5 bases and at J to 2 bases, leaving 4 bases not matched to a gene. Germline V gene sequence: CDR1 LNHDA, CDR2 SQIVND (reference sequence). CDR3 nucleotides: TGTGCCAGTAGTCTTGCAGGGGGCAACTATGGCTACACCTTC. This codes for CASSLAGGNYGYTF.

This clonotype was found a few times. This beta chain represents an off-target read in a library built for alpha chains; its size is of limited meaning. J is TRBJ2-6 and V is TRBV5-6, with D unclear. This CDR3 is built from 16 residues. Deletions cut 4 bases from V and 0 bases from J, with 11 bases between. The germline V gene has CDR1 SGHDT and CDR2 YYEEEE. Written as DNA, the CDR3 is TGTGCCAGCAGCCAAAGCCGATACTCTGGGGCCAACGTCCTGACTTTC. The encoded protein is CASSQSRYSGANVLTF.

By share, this clonotype counts as medium-sized (0.01 to 0.1%). The germline gene is not matched at one end of the junction; a read error may be the cause. This beta chain is off target for a library built for alpha chains, so its abundance means little. The chain employs TRBV7-6 and TRBJ2-3, with 7 nucleotides matching TRBD1. The CDR3 covers 17 residues. Per germline, CDR1 SGHVS and CDR2 FNYEAQ. Here the CDR3 reads CASSFRTGQGPTNTQYF. The CDR3 DNA reads TGTGCCAGCAGCTTCCGGACAGGACAAGGGCCCACAAATACGCAGTATTTT.

This clonotype was observed many times. This beta chain was picked up by a library intended for alpha chains and is off target, so its count carries little meaning. The V gene is TRBV6-1, the J gene TRBJ1-2; 9 nucleotides agree with TRBD1. The CDR3 spans 14 residues. J gave up 7 bases and V 7 bases, and 10 bases lay outside the gene matches. Germline CDR1 reads MNHNS; CDR2 reads SASEGT. The CDR3 here is CASITGTGNLGYTF. For the CDR3, the DNA is TGTGCCAGCATCACCGGGACAGGGAATCTTGGCTACACCTTC.

This clonotype was detected ten times or more. Because the library targeted alpha chains, this beta chain is an off-target read whose size means little. The chain carries TRBV11-2 and TRBJ2-2; D tentatively fits TRBD1 or TRBD2 (5 bases each). The CDR3 spans 14 residues. V lost 1 base to trimming and J lost 6 bases, with 9 bases between them. Germline lookup yields CDR1 SGHAT and CDR2 FQNNGV. The CDR3 sequence is CASSLVTGPGELFF. For the CDR3, the DNA is TGTGCCAGCAGCTTAGTTACGGGGCCCGGGGAGCTGTTTTTT.

To note about this clonotype: The library was designed around alpha chains, so this beta chain is a stray read whose abundance carries little weight. Here the CDR3 reads CASSPAVTVGEKLFF. The CDR3 DNA reads TGTGCCAGCAGCCCGGCCGTGACAGTGGGTGAAAAACTGTTTTTT. This chain uses TRBV6-1 with TRBJ1-4; D perhaps matches TRBD1 (5 bases). Trimming pared 6 bases from V and 7 bases from J, leaving 18 bases between. Germline loops: CDR1 MNHNS, CDR2 SASEGT. The CDR3 loop spans 15 amino acids.

This clonotype was observed many times. For a library built for alpha chains, this beta chain is a stray read; little rests on its size. The chain has TRBV6-2 or TRBV6-3 and TRBJ2-5; TRBD2 matches 7 bases. In germline, CDR1 is MNHEY, CDR2 SVGEGT. The CDR3 covers 15 residues. V was pared by 7 bases and J by 4 bases, with 12 bases of the junction left unmatched. This CDR3 reads CASTPQGGGGETQYF. CDR3 nucleotides: TGTGCCAGCACCCCTCAGGGCGGGGGAGGAGAGACCCAGTACTTC.

To note about this clonotype: The library was designed around alpha chains, so this beta chain is a stray read whose abundance carries little weight. The rearrangement joins TRBV28 to TRBJ1-1; TRBD1 matches 11 bases. The V gene's germline CDR1 is MDHEN and CDR2 SYDVKM. CDR3 length: 15 residues. V shed 6 bases, J shed 4 bases, and the junction held 7 bases outside the gene matches. CDR3 bases: TGTGCCAGCAGATTGGGACAGGGGGGTAGCACTGAAGCTTTCTTT. Protein sequence: CASRLGQGGSTEAFF.

This clonotype was seen repeatedly, ten times or more. Because this beta chain is a stray read in a library intended to capture alpha chains, its abundance should not be given much weight. The chain joins TRBV2 to TRBJ1-5; weak D call: TRBD1 (5 bases). Per the germline V gene, CDR1 is SNHLY and CDR2 is FYNNEI. Trimming stripped 6 bases from V and 6 bases from J, with 15 bases between. The CDR3 spans 14 residues. In DNA, the CDR3 is TGTGCCAGCAGGGGGGGATCCGGTGGTCAGCCCCAGCATTTT. Its translation: CASRGGSGGQPQHF.

This clonotype occurred many times. This beta chain is off target for a library built for alpha chains, so its abundance means little. The rearrangement joins TRBV6-2 or TRBV6-3 to TRBJ2-5; the match to TRBD2 covers 11 bases. The germline V gene has CDR1 MNHEY and CDR2 SVGEGT. The trim removed 7 bases at V and 2 bases at J, leaving 12 bases unmatched. The length of the CDR3 is 17 residues. CDR3 sequence reads: CASTKETSGDGQETQYF. The CDR3 nucleotides are TGTGCCAGCACCAAGGAGACTAGCGGGGATGGGCAAGAGACCCAGTACTTC.

This clonotype is medium-sized in the sample. This beta chain is a stray read from a library made for alpha chains; its abundance is not meaningful. The rearrangement links TRBV7-6 to TRBJ2-7; a possible D gene is TRBD1 (6 bases). Germline V gene data show CDR1 as SGHVS and CDR2 as FNYEAQ. V was shortened by 4 bases and J by 3 bases, with 10 bases between the two germline ends. The CDR3 covers 13 residues. CDR3 coding DNA: TGTGCCAGCAGCTCGTTAGGGGGCTACGAGCAGTACTTC. Its translation: CASSSLGGYEQYF.

There are many counts of this clonotype. The library was designed around alpha chains, so this beta chain is a stray read whose abundance carries little weight. The V and J genes are TRBV27 and TRBJ1-6, with TRBD1 as a possible D gene (6 bases). CDR1 is MNHEY and CDR2 is SMNVEV in the germline V gene (reference sequence). The CDR3 is 15 amino acids. V shed 3 bases and J shed 9 bases, with 15 bases lying between them. The CDR3: CASSFTGWESSPLHF. In nucleotides, the CDR3 is TGTGCCAGCAGTTTTACAGGGTGGGAGAGTTCACCCCTCCACTTT.

This clonotype has only a few counts. A library made for alpha chains picked up this beta chain off target, so its size means little. This chain uses TRBV2 with TRBJ2-3; D is unclear. The V end lost 6 bases, the J end lost 4 bases, and 14 bases lay between the germline ends. Per germline, CDR1 SNHLY and CDR2 FYNNEI. There are 14 residues in the CDR3. The CDR3 reads CASRLRLGPDTQYF. The CDR3 DNA is TGTGCCAGCAGACTCCGTTTAGGGCCAGATACGCAGTATTTT.

Comments on this clonotype: Germline is not matched at one junction end, which may reflect a read error. Little can be read into the size of this beta chain, an off-target read in a library designed for alpha chains. The chain uses TRBV6-5 and TRBJ2-5; D is undetermined. Germline V gene data show CDR1 as MNHEY and CDR2 as SVGAGI. The CDR3 spans 12 residues. Here the CDR3 DNA reads TGTACCAGCAGTTACTCGAGAGAGACCCAGTACTTC. Protein product: CTSSYSRETQYF.

This clonotype is medium-sized in the sample. This beta chain turned up in a library designed for alpha chains; as an off-target read, its abundance says little. The V gene is TRBV3-1, the J gene TRBJ2-3; 11 nucleotides line up with TRBD2. The CDR3 totals 16 residues. The germline gives CDR1 LGHDT, CDR2 YNNKEL (reference sequence). Trimming at V came to 5 bases and at J to 1 base, leaving 5 bases not matched to a gene. The CDR3 nucleotides are TGTGCCAGCAGCTCTATGACTAGCGGGGGCACAGATACGCAGTATTTT. As protein: CASSSMTSGGTDTQYF.

This clonotype was seen at least ten times. This beta chain was picked up by a library intended for alpha chains and is off target, so its count carries little meaning. The chain recombines TRBV7-4 with TRBJ2-5; 7 bases agree with TRBD2. Trimming removed 5 bases from V and 4 bases from J; junction bases left unmatched: 7. CDR1 and CDR2 (germline): SGHVT, SQSDAQ. The CDR3 is made up of 14 amino acids. The CDR3 DNA reads TGTGCCAGCAGCCCCCTAGGGAGGGGAGAGACCCAGTACTTC. Translation: CASSPLGRGETQYF. Full variable domain (remainder filled in from reference TRBV7-4 and TRBJ2-5): GAGVSQSPRYKVAKRGRDVALRCDSISGHVTLYWYRQTLGQGSEVLTYSQSDAQRDKSGRPSGRFSAERPERSVSTLKIQRTEQGDSAVYLCASSPLGRGETQYFGPGTRLLVL.